This TCR beta chain was found in a study of Graves' ophthalmopathy and Graves' hyperthyroidism. Study findings and constraints: Clonotypes were expanded in thyroid at above 0.001 frequency, and most also appeared in blood.

Concerning this clonotype itself: Antigen: not known.

The ends lost 6 bases at V and 0 bases at J; junction bases unmatched: 9. Germline V lookup: CDR1 MGHDK, CDR2 SYGVNS. This CDR3 contains 17 residues. The PBMCs had their origin in roughly 9.4 ml of fresh peripheral blood. Amplifying from RNA transcripts, the study obtained TCR beta CDR3 regions. Second-round multiplex PCR followed a first-round RT-PCR using HTBI primers. Via MiXCR, TCRdb re-called the multiplex PCR reads, giving one row per CDR3 protein. The sample lists about 740,000 distinct CDR3 sequences, roughly 40% occurring once. The V call is TRBV25-1, the J call TRBJ2-2; 8 nucleotides agree with TRBD2. Sequencing was carried out using peripheral blood. The origin of this receptor is an adult man with Graves' ophthalmopathy. This CDR3 reads CASSLSRAGANTGELFF. CDR3 nucleotides: TGTGCCAGCAGCTTATCAAGAGCGGGGGCGAACACCGGGGAGCTGTTTTTT.